The 30 T cell receptor beta chains given below trace back to one sample, sequenced in a study of cytomegalovirus exposure and HLA in healthy donors. This PCR relied on a set of 60 Vbeta primers and 13 Jbeta primers. Only in-frame clones appear in the TCRdb table, and some are missing; sequencing was by immunoSEQ multiplex PCR. The top ten clones hold just over 5% of a sample with approximately 100,000 clones, roughly a tenth of them seen once. Input material: PBMCs. These receptor sequences come from a man aged 50 or older in good health and CMV-seropositive.

This clone was seen a handful of times. The rearrangement links TRBV7-8 to TRBJ2-1, with D perhaps TRBD2 (5 bases). CDR1 and CDR2 from the germline V gene are SGHVS and FQNEAQ. CDR3 length: 14 residues. V was trimmed by 2 bases and J by 3 bases, leaving 8 bases between them. CDR3 region: CASSLSGVYNEQFF. CDR3 DNA: TGTGCCAGCAGCTTATCCGGGGTCTACAATGAGCAGTTCTTC. Together with reference TRBV7-8 and TRBJ2-1, the CDR3 gives the full variable domain: GAGVSQSPRYKVAKRGQDVALRCDPISGHVSLFWYQQALGQGPEFLTYFQNEAQLDKSGLPSDRFFAERPEGSVSTLKIQRTQQEDSAVYLCASSLSGVYNEQFFGPGTRLTVL.

This clone was counted only a few times. The chain employs TRBV11-2 and TRBJ2-1; D gene ambiguous. This CDR3 region has 14 residues. V was cut by 0 bases and J by 6 bases, with 9 bases left in between. Germline loops: CDR1 SGHAT, CDR2 FQNNGV. The CDR3 spells CASSLDSPFNEQFF. DNA for the CDR3: TGTGCCAGCAGCTTAGATTCCCCCTTCAATGAGCAGTTCTTC.

This clone was seen more than once but under ten times. V is TRBV11-2 and J is TRBJ2-2; 12 bases are a match to TRBD2. Trimming at V came to 2 bases and at J to 6 bases, leaving 4 bases not matched to a gene. This CDR3 contains 16 residues. From germline, CDR1 is SGHAT and CDR2 FQNNGV. The CDR3 protein is CASSLRLAGDSGELFF. The DNA of the CDR3 is TGTGCCAGCAGCTTAAGACTAGCGGGAGACTCCGGGGAGCTGTTTTTT.

This clone turned up a few times. A read error may account for a junction end that differs from germline. The V call is TRBV5-1, the J call TRBJ1-2; TRBD1 is a possible D gene (5 bases). The germline CDR1 and CDR2 sequences are SGHRS and YFSETQ. The CDR3 consists of 13 residues. In nucleotides, the CDR3 is TGCGCCAGCAGCTCCCAGGGTTCCTATGGCTGCACCTTC. Protein product: CASSSQGSYGCTF.

A few counts support this clone. The chain couples TRBV28 to TRBJ1-1; TRBD1 is a possible D gene (5 bases). The CDR3 is 17 residues long. CDR1 and CDR2 from the germline V gene are MDHEN and SYDVKM. V shed 5 bases and J shed 0 bases, with 19 bases lying between them. The CDR3 bases are TGTGCCAGCAGTGGGGCAGGGTTCGCTATAATGAACACTGAAGCTTTCTTT. Residues: CASSGAGFAIMNTEAFF.

This clone was counted between two and nine times. The gene calls are TRBV27 and TRBJ2-1; 12 bases are shared with TRBD2. Germline values: CDR1 MNHEY, CDR2 SMNVEV (reference sequence). The CDR3 has 19 residues. The V segment lost 3 bases and the J segment 5 bases; nucleotides outside the gene matches: 14. In DNA form, the CDR3 reads TGTGCCAGCAGTTTCCGGACTAGCGGGATTTCTGGGCTAAACAATGAGCAGTTCTTC. This encodes CASSFRTSGISGLNNEQFF.

V and J are TRBV7-9 and TRBJ1-2, with TRBD1 matching over 9 bases. J lost 8 bases, V lost 1 base, and 5 bases had no gene match. The CDR3 loop spans 14 amino acids. CDR1 is SEHNR, CDR2 FQNEAQ, per germline (reference sequence). The CDR3 coding sequence is TGTGCCAGCAGCTTAGATGGACAGGGGAAGGGCTACACCTTC. Protein: CASSLDGQGKGYTF.

This clone was seen only a few times. The chain's CDR3 is CASSPGQSSYEQYF. The CDR3 DNA sequence: TGTGCCAGCAGTCCGGGACAGAGCTCCTACGAGCAGTACTTC. This chain joins TRBV27 and TRBJ2-5; the match to TRBD1 covers 7 bases. TRBJ2-7 matches the DNA end more closely, so the J call is doubtful. Per the germline V gene, CDR1 is MNHEY and CDR2 is SMNVEV (reference sequence). The CDR3 is made up of 14 amino acids.

This chain connects TRBV4-3 to TRBJ2-7; 8 bases line up with TRBD2. This CDR3 has 15 residues. Germline V gene data show CDR1 as LGHNA and CDR2 as YSLEER. J lost 5 bases, V lost 1 base, and 7 bases had no gene match. CDR3: CASSQGAGVNNEQYF. The DNA of the CDR3 is TGCGCCAGCAGCCAAGGAGCGGGAGTTAACAACGAGCAGTACTTC.

This clone has only a few counts. This chain joins TRBV15 and TRBJ1-2; D ambiguous. Trimming cost V 5 bases and J 3 bases, with 13 bases left between them. The CDR3 is 14 amino acids. The germline CDR1 and CDR2 sequences are LNHNV and YYDKDF (reference sequence). The CDR3 DNA sequence: TGTGCCACCAGCCGCATTCTCGGGGACTATGGCTACACCTTC. Encoded protein: CATSRILGDYGYTF.

This clone came up a few times. The chain is built from TRBV7-6 and TRBJ2-5; 10 nucleotides agree with TRBD1. The end of the DNA aligns better with TRBJ2-7, so the J call may be wrong. The CDR3 consists of 14 residues. In germline, CDR1 is SGHVS, CDR2 FNYEAQ. For the CDR3, the DNA is TGTGCCAGCAGCCGCGACAGGGGGCCCTACGAGCAGTACTTC. As protein: CASSRDRGPYEQYF.

This chain connects TRBV7-2 to TRBJ2-1; 7 positions agree with TRBD2. Trimming took 1 base from V and 6 from J; bases not matched to a gene: 15. There are 18 residues in the CDR3. Germline V CDR1 and CDR2: SGHTA, FQGNSA. CDR3 protein: CASSLGGSSGSRVNEQFF. CDR3 coding DNA: TGTGCCAGCAGCTTAGGGGGCTCTAGCGGCAGTCGAGTCAATGAGCAGTTCTTC.

The CDR3 loop is CASSPDSGGYGYTF. The CDR3 DNA follows: TGTGCCAGCAGCCCGGATTCGGGGGGCTATGGCTACACCTTC. The V call is TRBV5-5, the J call TRBJ1-2, with D tentatively TRBD1 (5 bases). The CDR3 has 14 amino acids. Germline V gene sequence: CDR1 SGHKS, CDR2 YYEKEE (reference sequence). The V end was cut by 4 bases, the J end by 4 bases, with 14 bases between.

This clone was observed a handful of times. The V gene is TRBV6-1, the J gene TRBJ1-1; D is perhaps TRBD1 (5 bases). CDR3 size: 12 residues. V lost 5 bases and J 9 bases, leaving 13 bases between the germline ends. CDR1 and CDR2 (germline): MNHNS, SASEGT. In DNA, the CDR3 is TGTGCCAGCAGTCCGTTAAGGACAAAAGCTTTCTTT. It translates to CASSPLRTKAFF.

The V call is TRBV19, the J call TRBJ2-1, with TRBD1 as a possible D gene (6 bases). The ends were cut back, 2 bases at V and 2 bases at J, with 7 bases in the middle. From germline, CDR1 is LNHDA and CDR2 SQIVND (reference sequence). The CDR3 sequence is 14 residues long. CDR3 nucleotides: TGTGCCAGTAGTATACAGGGGCCCTACAATGAGCAGTTCTTC. Residues: CASSIQGPYNEQFF.

J is TRBJ2-4 and V is TRBV6-6, with unresolved D. This CDR3 spans 16 amino acids. Per germline, CDR1 MNHNY and CDR2 SVGAGI (reference sequence). The V end was cut by 4 bases, the J end by 4 bases, with 17 bases between. The CDR3 nucleotides are TGTGCCAGCAGTTCCGCGAACTATTCCCCGAAAAACATTCAGTACTTC. Amino acids: CASSSANYSPKNIQYF.

This clone was seen a few times. The chain links TRBV29-1 to TRBJ2-1; TRBD2 matches at 11 bases. Looked up from germline, CDR1 is SQVTM and CDR2 is ANQGSEA. V was pared by 5 bases and J by 6 bases, with 18 bases of the junction left unmatched. The CDR3 sequence is 18 residues long. CDR3 nucleotides: TGCAGCGTTCCGCCCACTCCTAGCGGGAGGACGCTGGGCAATGAGCAGTTCTTC. The encoded protein is CSVPPTPSGRTLGNEQFF.

This clone was seen only once. The V gene is TRBV11-2, the J gene TRBJ2-3; 9 bases align to TRBD1. The CDR3 is 18 residues long. Trimming removed 2 bases from V and 4 bases from J; junction bases left unmatched: 13. Germline CDR1 reads SGHAT; CDR2 reads FQNNGV. The CDR3 DNA reads as TGTGCCAGCAGCTTATATAGAACGACAGGGGGTTATTCAGATACGCAGTATTTT. It translates to CASSLYRTTGGYSDTQYF. Full variable domain (remainder filled in from reference TRBV11-2 and TRBJ2-3): EAGVAQSPRYKIIEKRQSVAFWCNPISGHATLYWYQQILGQGPKLLIQFQNNGVVDDSQLPKDRFSAERLKGVDSTLKIQPAKLEDSAVYLCASSLYRTTGGYSDTQYFGPGTRLTVL.

This clone was recorded a few times. The J gene is TRBJ2-5, the V gene TRBV5-1; 9 positions agree with TRBD1. The end of the DNA is better explained by TRBJ2-7, so the J call may be wrong. Germline CDR1 reads SGHRS; CDR2 reads YFSETQ. The CDR3 runs to 14 residues. The CDR3 reads CASSLATGGYEQYF. The DNA for the CDR3 is TGCGCCAGCAGCTTGGCGACAGGGGGGTACGAGCAGTACTTC.

V is TRBV18 and J is TRBJ2-7; 10 bases map to TRBD1. The CDR3 loop spans 13 amino acids. The germline V gene has CDR1 KGHSH and CDR2 LQKENI. V was pared by 8 bases and J by 4 bases, with 5 bases of the junction left unmatched. CDR3 protein: CASTGQGTYEQYF. The CDR3 DNA is TGTGCCAGCACGGGACAGGGGACGTACGAGCAGTACTTC.

This chain joins TRBV10-3 and TRBJ2-1, with 14 nucleotides matching TRBD2. This CDR3 contains 16 residues. The V gene end was trimmed by 11 bases and the J gene end by 7 bases; junction bases not matched to a gene: 13. In germline, CDR1 is ENHRY, CDR2 SYGVKD. CDR3 DNA sequence: TGTGCCGCCTCCAAATCGGGACTAGCGGGAGTGAATGAGCAGTTCTTC. Its protein is CAASKSGLAGVNEQFF.

V and J are TRBV11-3 and TRBJ2-1; D unclear. Germline-derived CDR1 and CDR2 are SGHNT and YENEEA. This CDR3 has 13 amino acids. The ends were cut back, 2 bases at V and 12 bases at J, with 14 bases in the middle. The CDR3 nucleotides read TGTGCCAGCAGCTTAACTCCCCCTGCCCCGCAGTTCTTC. Encoded protein: CASSLTPPAPQFF.

This clone was seen more than once but under ten times. The chain combines TRBV7-2 with TRBJ1-6, with D possibly TRBD1 on 6 matching bases. The V gene lost 6 bases and the J gene lost 9 bases, with 15 bases spanning the gap. Germline V gene lookup returns CDR1 SGHTA and CDR2 FQGNSA. The CDR3 runs to 14 residues. The chain's CDR3 is CASSLQGRASPLHF. The CDR3 bases are TGTGCCAGCAGTTTACAGGGCAGGGCTTCACCCCTCCACTTT.

This clone appeared a few times. V gene TRBV2 combines with J gene TRBJ2-5; 7 bases align to TRBD1. The J segment lost 4 bases and the V segment lost 4 bases, leaving 15 bases of the junction unmatched. There are 17 residues in the CDR3. From germline, CDR1 is SNHLY and CDR2 FYNNEI. This CDR3 is CASSGRQTGSRAETQYF. The DNA of the CDR3 is TGTGCCAGCAGTGGACGACAGACAGGGTCCAGGGCAGAGACCCAGTACTTC.

The V and J genes are TRBV30 and TRBJ1-5; 9 nucleotides align to TRBD1. This CDR3 has 13 residues. J gave up 6 bases and V 5 bases, and 5 bases lay outside the gene matches. The germline CDR1 and CDR2 sequences are GTSNPN and SVGIG (reference sequence). The CDR3 coding sequence is TGTGCCTGGGGGGGACAGGGCGGTCAGCCCCAGCATTTT. This sequence encodes CAWGGQGGQPQHF.

This clone has only a few counts. V usage is TRBV6-6 and J usage is TRBJ2-1; 8 nucleotides match TRBD2. Looked up from germline, CDR1 is MNHNY and CDR2 is SVGAGI (reference sequence). The ends lost 5 bases at V and 7 bases at J; junction bases unmatched: 10. CDR3 length: 15 amino acids. CDR3 protein: CASSLGRESGNEQFF. The CDR3 DNA is TGTGCCAGCAGTCTCGGGAGGGAGTCGGGAAATGAGCAGTTCTTC.

The V and J genes are TRBV28 and TRBJ2-3; TRBD2 agrees at 7 bases. The junction had 8 bases not matched to a gene; V was cut back by 5 bases and J by 6 bases. This CDR3 spans 14 amino acids. From germline, CDR1 is MDHEN and CDR2 SYDVKM. The CDR3 bases are TGTGCCAGCAGTGCCCAACTAGCGTGGGATACGCAGTATTTT. Translated: CASSAQLAWDTQYF.

This rearrangement joins TRBV19 to TRBJ2-2; 7 nucleotides align to TRBD1. The CDR3 is 16 residues long. CDR1 LNHDA and CDR2 SQIVND come from the germline V gene (reference sequence). After removal of 5 bases from V and 0 bases from J, the junction contained 6 bases not matched to a gene. The CDR3 region has the DNA TGTGCCAGTAGTTCTTCGACAGGGACGAACACCGGGGAGCTGTTTTTT. Translating it yields CASSSSTGTNTGELFF.

Here the CDR3 DNA reads TGTGCCAGCAGCTTAGCCCCGGGACTAGCGGGTGTCAATGAGCAGTTCTTC. Its translation is CASSLAPGLAGVNEQFF. V and J are TRBV7-8 and TRBJ2-1, with 12 bases lining up with TRBD2. CDR3 length: 17 residues. Germline loops: CDR1 SGHVS, CDR2 FQNEAQ. J was trimmed by 6 bases and V by 0 bases; bases with no gene match: 6.

In this sample, this clone turned up a few times. The chain uses TRBV19 and TRBJ1-5, with D unresolved. From germline, CDR1 is LNHDA and CDR2 SQIVND (reference sequence). Trimming left V 2 bases short and J 2 bases short, with 13 bases between. There are 16 residues in the CDR3. The CDR3 spells CASSIISGAGNQPQHF. The DNA for the CDR3 is TGTGCCAGTAGTATAATTTCCGGTGCGGGCAATCAGCCCCAGCATTTT.